These 26 T cell receptor beta chains were all obtained from the same sample, sequenced in a study of T cell repertoires in cytomegalovirus infection. TCRdb itself ran the reads through MiXCR, one entry per CDR3 protein. The data show 150,000 to 180,000 distinct CDR3 sequences, about 20% seen once. Sample: PBMCs. These receptors all come from a human donor in good health (CMV status not recorded). Some clones in this sample may be carry-over from other donors' samples.

This clonotype has just a few counts. Written as DNA, the CDR3 is TGTGCCTGGAGTGCTCGAGACGGCTACACCTTC. Its protein is CAWSARDGYTF. The chain recombines TRBV30 with TRBJ1-2; D is unresolved. V dropped 1 base and J dropped 8 bases, with 8 bases sitting between them. CDR1 is GTSNPN, CDR2 SVGIG, per germline (reference sequence). The length of the CDR3 is 11 residues.

A few counts support this clonotype. CDR3 sequence reads: CSVEGLAHASYNEQFF. CDR3 in DNA: TGCAGCGTTGAGGGACTAGCGCATGCCTCCTACAATGAGCAGTTCTTC. The chain uses TRBV29-1 and TRBJ2-1; TRBD2 aligns across 10 bases. This CDR3 comprises 16 residues. Looked up from germline, CDR1 is SQVTM and CDR2 is ANQGSEA. Unmatched junction bases numbered 5, after V lost 3 bases and J lost 0 bases.

This clonotype was seen a few times. This rearrangement joins TRBV7-9 to TRBJ2-1; 13 nucleotides match TRBD2. The CDR3 length is 14 residues. Germline V gene sequence: CDR1 SEHNR, CDR2 FQNEAQ (reference sequence). V was clipped by 5 bases and J by 15 bases; unmatched bases: 10. CDR3 protein: CASSGLAGEGRWFF. CDR3 nucleotides: TGTGCCAGCAGCGGACTAGCGGGAGAGGGAAGATGGTTCTTC.

DNA for the CDR3: TGTGCCAGCACCGAAGATGGGGCCTCACCCCTCCACTTT. This gives the protein CASTEDGASPLHF. J is TRBJ1-6 and V is TRBV9, with D tentatively TRBD1 (5 bases). Germline lookup yields CDR1 SGDLS and CDR2 YYNGEE. The CDR3 runs 13 residues. V gave up 6 bases and J gave up 10 bases, with 14 bases separating them.

This clonotype was seen at least ten times. The V and J genes are TRBV6-1 and TRBJ1-1; D remains unclear. The CDR3 is made up of 10 amino acids. The V end lost 6 bases, the J end lost 1 base, and 0 bases lay between the germline ends. Germline V gene sequence: CDR1 MNHNS, CDR2 SASEGT. DNA of the CDR3: TGTGCCAGCAGGAACACTGAAGCTTTCTTT. Translating it yields CASRNTEAFF.

In this sample, this clonotype turned up many times. The DNA of the CDR3 is TGTGCCAGCAGCTCCCAGGGAAGGATCCCCAAAAACATTCAGTACTTC. Amino acids: CASSSQGRIPKNIQYF. This rearrangement joins TRBV7-2 to TRBJ2-4; tentative D call: TRBD1 (5 bases). Germline V lookup: CDR1 SGHTA, CDR2 FQGNSA. This CDR3 region has 16 residues. The V end lost 4 bases, the J end lost 2 bases, and 15 bases lay between the germline ends.

V and J are TRBV6-5 and TRBJ1-6; 7 bases are shared with TRBD1. The CDR3 spans 15 residues. Unmatched junction bases numbered 8, after V lost 7 bases and J lost 5 bases. CDR1 is MNHEY and CDR2 is SVGAGI in the germline V gene. CDR3 residues: CASTTGVGDNSPLHF. The DNA for the CDR3 is TGTGCCAGCACTACAGGGGTTGGGGATAATTCACCCCTCCACTTT.

This clonotype was found many times. The J gene is TRBJ1-2, the V gene TRBV7-8, with D unresolved. The CDR3 has 14 amino acids. V shed 2 bases and J shed 3 bases, with 10 bases lying between them. CDR1 is SGHVS, CDR2 FQNEAQ, per germline. In nucleotides, the CDR3 is TGTGCCAGCAGCTTAATAGGATATGACTATGGCTACACCTTC. Encoded protein: CASSLIGYDYGYTF.

V and J are TRBV6-5 and TRBJ1-2; no reliable D call. The CDR3 spans 15 residues. The V gene lost 8 bases and the J gene lost 0 bases, with 16 bases spanning the gap. Germline-derived CDR1 and CDR2 are MNHEY and SVGAGI. The CDR3: CASSLLEGANYGYTF. CDR3 DNA: TGTGCCAGCTCCCTGCTAGAGGGAGCTAACTATGGCTACACCTTC.

This clonotype was observed many times. The CDR3 here is CASSLSDRGGNQPQHF. The CDR3 DNA sequence: TGTGCCAGCAGCTTATCTGACAGGGGAGGCAATCAGCCCCAGCATTTT. The rearrangement joins TRBV11-2 to TRBJ1-5; TRBD1 matches at 8 bases. This CDR3 has 16 residues. Losses at the gene ends were 2 bases for V and 2 bases for J; bases not matched to a gene: 5. Germline loops: CDR1 SGHAT, CDR2 FQNNGV.

This clonotype was seen many times. This chain uses TRBV14 with TRBJ2-2; TRBD1 matches 10 bases. Unmatched junction bases numbered 6, after V lost 8 bases and J lost 6 bases. This CDR3 is 14 amino acids long. In germline, CDR1 is SGHDN, CDR2 FVKESK. CDR3 in amino acids: CASAPGTGAGELFF. The CDR3 DNA sequence: TGTGCCAGCGCCCCCGGGACAGGGGCCGGGGAGCTGTTTTTT.

This clonotype was seen once. V and J are TRBV28 and TRBJ1-1; 10 bases line up with TRBD1. With 3 bases clipped from V and 0 bases from J, the junction kept 4 bases outside the gene matches. Germline CDR1 MDHEN, CDR2 SYDVKM. The CDR3 consists of 16 residues. As DNA, the CDR3 is TGTGCCAGCAGTTTCGCGGGACAGGGGATGAACACTGAAGCTTTCTTT. This translates into CASSFAGQGMNTEAFF.

This chain uses TRBV12-3 or TRBV12-4 with TRBJ2-5, with a possible D match to TRBD1 (6 bases). V lost 8 bases and J 4 bases, leaving 20 bases between the germline ends. The CDR3 runs to 15 residues. This CDR3 reads CASGKSQGRGETQYF. The CDR3 DNA reads as TGTGCCAGCGGAAAATCTCAGGGGAGAGGAGAGACCCAGTACTTC.

This clonotype was detected ten times or more. V usage is TRBV7-8 and J usage is TRBJ1-5, with D tentatively TRBD1 (5 bases). The V gene's germline CDR1 is SGHVS and CDR2 FQNEAQ. V was trimmed by 1 base and J by 3 bases, leaving 13 bases between them. There are 16 residues in the CDR3. CDR3 loop: CASSLGGDVLNQPQHF. The CDR3 bases are TGTGCCAGCAGCTTAGGGGGGGATGTTCTCAATCAGCCCCAGCATTTT.

This clonotype was counted ten times or more. This chain links TRBV7-2 with TRBJ1-1; 8 bases fit TRBD1. This CDR3 has 15 amino acids. Germline V lookup: CDR1 SGHTA, CDR2 FQGNSA. V dropped 5 bases and J dropped 4; count of bases not matched to a gene: 9. CDR3 protein: CASSPRTGRITEAFF. As DNA, the CDR3 is TGTGCCAGCAGCCCCCGGACAGGGAGGATCACTGAAGCTTTCTTT.

This clonotype was observed a few times. The junction departs from germline at one end; a sequencing error may be responsible. V is TRBV7-3 and J is TRBJ2-1, with 8 bases lining up with TRBD2. Germline V gene lookup returns CDR1 SGHTA and CDR2 FQGTGA. The CDR3 runs to 16 residues. CDR3 bases: TGTGCCAGCAGCGTAACCCCCAGCGGGGGCCAGAATGAGCAGTTCTTC. Its translation is CASSVTPSGGQNEQFF.

In this sample, this clonotype turned up a few times. V usage is TRBV6-1 and J usage is TRBJ1-2, with a weak D call TRBD1 (6 bases). The CDR3 runs to 13 residues. The germline V and J ends were trimmed by 7 bases and 4 bases, with 13 bases remaining between them. Germline loops: CDR1 MNHNS, CDR2 SASEGT. The CDR3: CASTPWTVYGYTF. The DNA of the CDR3 is TGTGCCAGCACCCCCTGGACAGTCTATGGCTACACCTTC.

This clonotype came up many times. The chain combines TRBV12-3 or TRBV12-4 with TRBJ1-3; perhaps TRBD1 as D (6 bases). CDR3 length: 15 amino acids. With 1 base removed from V and 4 bases from J, the gap between germline ends came to 11 bases. The CDR3 DNA sequence: TGTGCCAGCAGTTTAGTGGGGGCTTACGGAAACACCATATATTTT. Encoded protein: CASSLVGAYGNTIYF.

This clonotype was recorded a few times. CDR3 DNA: TGCAGTGCTCAGGGACTAGCGGGAGTTGAGCAGTACTTC. Translating it yields CSAQGLAGVEQYF. This chain connects TRBV20-1 to TRBJ2-7; 14 nucleotides agree with TRBD2. With V trimmed by 5 bases and J by 7 bases, 4 bases remained unmatched. The CDR3 contains 13 residues. Germline assignment: CDR1 DFQATT and CDR2 SNEGSKA (reference sequence).

With regard to this clonotype: One base away lies a much larger clone, so this may be a sequencing read error. The CDR3 region has the DNA TGCGCCAGCAGCTCAAGTCAATACAGGAACACTGAAGCTTTCTTT. Translated, it gives CASSSSQYRNTEAFF. The chain has TRBV4-1 and TRBJ1-1; D uncertain. Germline V gives CDR1 MGHRA, CDR2 YSYEKL. This CDR3 is 15 amino acids long. Trimming shortened V by 5 bases and J by 1 base, and 14 bases separated the two germline ends.

There are many counts of this clonotype. The chain joins TRBV6-1 to TRBJ2-3; D may be TRBD1 (6 bases). The CDR3 spans 13 residues. The germline gives CDR1 MNHNS, CDR2 SASEGT. Trimming stripped 7 bases from V and 2 bases from J, with 10 bases between. This chain's CDR3 is CASTTGLTDTQYF. The CDR3 DNA is TGTGCCAGCACGACAGGCCTCACAGATACGCAGTATTTT.

This clonotype was picked up a small number of times. This chain connects TRBV30 to TRBJ2-7; possible D gene TRBD2, 5 bases. The germline V gene encodes CDR1 GTSNPN and CDR2 SVGIG (reference sequence). CDR3 size: 15 residues. V lost 3 bases and J 0 bases, leaving 15 bases between the germline ends. The CDR3 reads CAWSSGLATSYEQYF. CDR3 DNA: TGTGCCTGGAGCTCTGGATTAGCGACCTCCTACGAGCAGTACTTC.

This clonotype came up many times. V is TRBV28 and J is TRBJ1-2, with unresolved D. Trimming pared 5 bases from V and 1 base from J, leaving 2 bases between. In germline, CDR1 is MDHEN, CDR2 SYDVKM. This CDR3 spans 11 amino acids. In DNA, the CDR3 is TGTGCCAGCAGTATTAACTATGGCTACACCTTC. Protein sequence: CASSINYGYTF.

This clonotype was found a few times. The chain has TRBV7-3 and TRBJ1-3; 8 bases map to TRBD1. CDR3 size: 15 residues. Germline V lookup: CDR1 SGHTA, CDR2 FQGTGA. The trim removed 4 bases at V and 0 bases at J, leaving 2 bases unmatched. This CDR3 is CASSSTGDSGNTIYF. CDR3 nucleotides: TGTGCCAGCAGCTCGACAGGGGACTCTGGAAACACCATATATTTT.

The V gene is TRBV12-3 or TRBV12-4, the J gene TRBJ2-7; the D is unclear. The V end was cut by 0 bases, the J end by 2 bases, with 11 bases between. The CDR3 spans 15 residues. The chain's CDR3 is CASSLAGKSTYEQYF. CDR3 DNA sequence: TGTGCCAGCAGTTTAGCGGGAAAGAGTACCTACGAGCAGTACTTC.

In this sample, this clonotype turned up once. The chain has TRBV29-1 and TRBJ2-3, with 7 bases matching TRBD2. The germline CDR1 and CDR2 sequences are SQVTM and ANQGSEA. This CDR3 region has 17 residues. After removal of 2 bases from V and 0 bases from J, the junction contained 11 bases not matched to a gene. This chain's CDR3 is CSVESGTTATSTDTQYF. In DNA form, the CDR3 reads TGCAGCGTTGAAAGTGGGACTACCGCTACTAGCACAGATACGCAGTATTTT.